A single sample gave rise to the 18 T cell receptor beta chains below, sequenced in a study of regulatory T cells in long-lasting Graves disease. The TCR beta library used iRepertoire HTBI primers with Arm-PCR amplification of CDR3. A single record per CDR3 protein comes from TCRdb applying MiXCR to the multiplex PCR reads. The repertoire holds over 300,000 distinct CDR3 sequences, with around 16% as singletons. Time point described: newly diagnosed GD, antithyroid drugs for less than 3 months. Researchers made the TCR library from RNA that was extracted from PBMCs. Sequenced material: peripheral blood mononuclear cells (PBMCs), taken at new diagnosis, from a patient treated with antithyroid drugs. Source of these receptors: a female donor with Graves disease.

This clonotype appeared many times. The CDR3 nucleotides read TGCGCCAGCAGCGATCGCGGGGGGCCTTACCAAGAGACCCAGTACTTC. As protein: CASSDRGGPYQETQYF. The chain is built from TRBV5-1 and TRBJ2-5; TRBD2 agrees at 8 bases. The CDR3 is 16 residues long. Germline assignment: CDR1 SGHRS and CDR2 YFSETQ. The V segment lost 4 bases and the J segment 0 bases; nucleotides outside the gene matches: 8.

Details on this clonotype: A much larger clone differs by one base, so this may be a read error. Lacking the conserved final phenylalanine or tryptophan, this CDR3 likely reflects a read error. This chain connects TRBV7-2 to TRBJ2-2; 9 bases match TRBD2. Germline CDR1 is SGHTA and CDR2 is FQGNSA. This CDR3 comprises 17 residues. Unmatched junction bases numbered 9, after V lost 3 bases and J lost 4 bases. CDR3 protein: CASSFRVTSGGTGELFL. As DNA, the CDR3 is TGTGCCAGCAGCTTTAGGGTGACTAGCGGCGGCACCGGGGAGCTGTTTCTT.

This clonotype was picked up many times. This chain links TRBV11-2 with TRBJ2-3; unclear D gene. The CDR3 extends over 15 amino acids. With 1 base removed from V and 5 bases from J, the gap between germline ends came to 13 bases. In germline, CDR1 is SGHAT, CDR2 FQNNGV. The CDR3 DNA is TGTGCCAGCAGCTTAGGGTCGCACAACCAAGATACGCAGTATTTT. Translating gives CASSLGSHNQDTQYF.

This clonotype was counted at least ten times. The chain uses TRBV11-3 and TRBJ2-7; maybe TRBD2 (5 bases). The germline gives CDR1 SGHNT, CDR2 YENEEA. V was trimmed by 5 bases and J by 3 bases, leaving 20 bases between them. The CDR3 is made up of 16 amino acids. Here the CDR3 DNA reads TGTGCCAGCAGCCATTCCCCCGGGATCCTAATCTACGAGCAGTACTTC. Its protein is CASSHSPGILIYEQYF.

This clonotype came up many times. Written as DNA, the CDR3 is TGTGCCAGCAGCCGGGTGACTACGAACACTGAAGCTTTCTTT. Translated, it gives CASSRVTTNTEAFF. The chain employs TRBV28 and TRBJ1-1; no clear D gene. This CDR3 contains 14 residues. Trimming cost V 6 bases and J 1 base, with 12 bases left between them. Looked up from germline, CDR1 is MDHEN and CDR2 is SYDVKM.

This clonotype was seen at least ten times. This chain connects TRBV10-3 to TRBJ1-4; no firm D call. This CDR3 has 13 residues. Between the trimmed V and J ends, which lost 3 bases and 8 bases, there was a span of 10 bases. CDR1 and CDR2 from the germline V gene are ENHRY and SYGVKD. The CDR3 nucleotides are TGTGCCATCAGTGACCTGGATGGGGAAAAACTGTTTTTT. Translated: CAISDLDGEKLFF.

The rearrangement joins TRBV24-1 to TRBJ1-4, with D unclear. The CDR3 is made up of 14 amino acids. The V end lost 3 bases, the J end lost 8 bases, and 12 bases lay between the germline ends. Germline CDR1 KGHDR, CDR2 SFDVKD. The DNA for the CDR3 is TGTGCCACCAGTGATCCTGCCGGTGGGGAAAAACTGTTTTTT. Translating gives CATSDPAGGEKLFF.

A few counts support this clonotype. With a much larger clone just one base away, this may be a read error. The chain couples TRBV7-2 to TRBJ2-5; D perhaps matches TRBD2 (5 bases). Germline V gene data show CDR1 as SGHTA and CDR2 as FQGNSA. CDR3 length: 10 residues. CDR3 in amino acids: CASTGETQCF. CDR3 coding DNA: TGTGCCAGCACCGGGGAGACCCAGTGCTTC. The full variable domain, completed using reference TRBV7-2 and TRBJ2-5, is GAGVSQSPSNKVTEKGKDVELRCDPISGHTALYWYRQSLGQGLEFLIYFQGNSAPDKSGLPSDRFSAERTGGSVSTLTIQRTQQEDSAVYLCASTGETQCFGPGTRLLVL.

This clonotype showed up many times. V is TRBV3-1 and J is TRBJ2-7; a possible D gene is TRBD2 (6 bases). Trimming stripped 0 bases from V and 6 bases from J, with 15 bases between. The CDR3 length is 15 residues. The V gene's germline CDR1 is LGHDT and CDR2 YNNKEL (reference sequence). CDR3 sequence reads: CASSQDSRLGVEQYF. Here the CDR3 DNA reads TGTGCCAGCAGCCAAGATTCGAGACTAGGAGTCGAGCAGTACTTC.

This clonotype occurred once. This chain connects TRBV12-3 or TRBV12-4 to TRBJ1-5, with D perhaps matching TRBD1 (5 bases). This CDR3 has 14 residues. V lost 6 bases to trimming and J lost 3 bases, with 12 bases between them. Written as DNA, the CDR3 is TGTGCCAGCAGCCCGGGGGAGTTCAATCAGCCCCAGCATTTT. Amino acids: CASSPGEFNQPQHF.

The rearrangement uses TRBV3-1 and TRBJ1-1; D is possibly TRBD1 (5 bases). Germline CDR1 reads LGHDT; CDR2 reads YNNKEL (reference sequence). The CDR3 is 14 residues long. The ends were cut back, 4 bases at V and 5 bases at J, with 14 bases in the middle. The DNA for the CDR3 is TGTGCCAGCAGCCGGGACGGGGGTTTTACTGAAGCTTTCTTT. Protein product: CASSRDGGFTEAFF.

A few counts support this clonotype. This rearrangement joins TRBV25-1 to TRBJ1-5; D is unclear. V lost 2 bases and J lost 5, with 10 bases in between. This CDR3 region has 14 residues. Looked up from germline, CDR1 is MGHDK and CDR2 is SYGVNS. This CDR3 is CASSEGSVDQPQHF. CDR3 DNA sequence: TGTGCCAGCAGTGAAGGGTCCGTGGATCAGCCCCAGCATTTT.

This clonotype was picked up many times. The V gene is TRBV7-9, the J gene TRBJ2-5; tentatively, D is TRBD2 (6 bases). The V end was cut by 5 bases, the J end by 2 bases, with 12 bases between. Germline lookup yields CDR1 SEHNR and CDR2 FQNEAQ (reference sequence). The length of the CDR3 is 14 residues. This chain's CDR3 is CASSRGTPQETQYF. The CDR3 region has the DNA TGTGCCAGCAGCCGGGGGACGCCGCAAGAGACCCAGTACTTC.

This clonotype was seen many times. The chain carries TRBV5-6 and TRBJ2-1, with 7 bases aligning to TRBD1. The V gene end was trimmed by 2 bases and the J gene end by 7 bases; junction bases not matched to a gene: 9. The CDR3 contains 15 residues. CDR1 SGHDT and CDR2 YYEEEE come from the germline V gene. The CDR3 DNA follows: TGTGCCAGCAGCTTAACAGGGGTTATTGGTAATGAGCAGTTCTTC. Its protein is CASSLTGVIGNEQFF.

At least ten counts were recorded for this clonotype. The genes are TRBV11-2 and TRBJ2-3, with no clear D. The CDR3 extends over 12 amino acids. The germline gives CDR1 SGHAT, CDR2 FQNNGV. V was pared by 4 bases and J by 6 bases, with 8 bases between. The chain's CDR3 is CASSSERDTQYF. The CDR3 region has the DNA TGTGCCAGCAGCTCGGAAAGGGATACGCAGTATTTT.

The chain is built from TRBV28 and TRBJ2-3; 10 bases fit TRBD2. The J call may be in error: the DNA end matches TRBJ2-5 better. CDR1 and CDR2 from the germline V gene are MDHEN and SYDVKM. The CDR3 is made up of 16 amino acids. CDR3 nucleotide sequence: TGTGCCAGCAGTTCTCCCTCTAGCGGGAGTCCCGAGACCCAGTACTTC. Its protein is CASSSPSSGSPETQYF.

The rearrangement joins TRBV7-8 to TRBJ1-4; D not certain. The germline V gene encodes CDR1 SGHVS and CDR2 FQNEAQ. The CDR3 is made up of 16 amino acids. V lost 1 base and J 0 bases, leaving 9 bases between the germline ends. CDR3 sequence: CASSLGQFATNEKLFF. The CDR3 DNA reads TGTGCCAGCAGCTTAGGCCAGTTCGCAACTAATGAAAAACTGTTTTTT.

This clonotype has more than one count but fewer than ten. V gene TRBV27 combines with J gene TRBJ1-2; maybe TRBD1 (5 bases). CDR1 is MNHEY, CDR2 SMNVEV, per germline (reference sequence). The CDR3 runs 14 residues. Between the trimmed V and J ends, which lost 3 bases and 2 bases, there was a span of 10 bases. The DNA for the CDR3 is TGTGCCAGCAGTTTCCAGGGTGTCAACTATGGCTACACCTTC. Its translation: CASSFQGVNYGYTF.